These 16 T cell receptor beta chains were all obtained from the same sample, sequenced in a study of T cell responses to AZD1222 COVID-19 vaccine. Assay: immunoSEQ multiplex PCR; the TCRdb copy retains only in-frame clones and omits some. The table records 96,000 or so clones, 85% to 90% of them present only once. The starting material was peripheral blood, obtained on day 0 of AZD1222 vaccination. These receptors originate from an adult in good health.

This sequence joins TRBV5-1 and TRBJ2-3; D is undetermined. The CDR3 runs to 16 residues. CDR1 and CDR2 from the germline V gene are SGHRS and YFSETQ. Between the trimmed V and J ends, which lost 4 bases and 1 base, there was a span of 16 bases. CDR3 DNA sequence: TGCGCCAGCAGCCCGCCCGGCGGAGAGGGCACAGATACGCAGTATTTT. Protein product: CASSPPGGEGTDTQYF.

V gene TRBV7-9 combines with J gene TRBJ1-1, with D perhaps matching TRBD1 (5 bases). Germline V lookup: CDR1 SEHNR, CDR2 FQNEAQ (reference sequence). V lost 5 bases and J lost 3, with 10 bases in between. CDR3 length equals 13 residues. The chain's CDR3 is CASSPGRDTEAFF. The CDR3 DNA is TGTGCCAGCAGCCCAGGGAGGGACACTGAAGCTTTCTTT.

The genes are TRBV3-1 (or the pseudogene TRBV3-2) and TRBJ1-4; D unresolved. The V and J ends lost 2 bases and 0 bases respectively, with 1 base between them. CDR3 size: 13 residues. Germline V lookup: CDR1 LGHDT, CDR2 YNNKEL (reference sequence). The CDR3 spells CASSQSTNEKLFF. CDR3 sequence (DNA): TGTGCCAGCAGCCAATCAACTAATGAAAAACTGTTTTTT.

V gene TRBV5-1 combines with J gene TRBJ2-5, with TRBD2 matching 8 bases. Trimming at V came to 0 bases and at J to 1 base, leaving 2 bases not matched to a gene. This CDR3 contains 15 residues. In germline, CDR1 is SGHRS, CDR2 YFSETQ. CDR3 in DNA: TGCGCCAGCAGCTTGGTAGCGGGGATCCAAGAGACCCAGTACTTC. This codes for CASSLVAGIQETQYF.

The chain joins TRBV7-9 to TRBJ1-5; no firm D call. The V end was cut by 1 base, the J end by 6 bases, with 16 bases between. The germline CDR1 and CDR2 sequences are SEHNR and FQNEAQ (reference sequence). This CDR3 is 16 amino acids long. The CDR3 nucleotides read TGTGCCAGCAGCTTAGAATCGATGGACCTAGGTCAGCCCCAGCATTTT. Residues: CASSLESMDLGQPQHF.

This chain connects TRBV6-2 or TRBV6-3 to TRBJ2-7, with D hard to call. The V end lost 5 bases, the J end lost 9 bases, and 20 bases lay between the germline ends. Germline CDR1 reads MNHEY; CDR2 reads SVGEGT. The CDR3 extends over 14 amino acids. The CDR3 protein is CASSDRGSKRAQYF. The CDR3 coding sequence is TGTGCCAGCAGTGACCGCGGCTCCAAACGGGCGCAGTACTTC.

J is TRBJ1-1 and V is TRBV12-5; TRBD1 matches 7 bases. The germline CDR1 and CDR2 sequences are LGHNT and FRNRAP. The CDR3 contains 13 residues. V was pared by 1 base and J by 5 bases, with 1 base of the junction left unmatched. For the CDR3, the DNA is TGTGCTAGTGGTTTGGCAGGGGGAACTGAAGCTTTCTTT. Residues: CASGLAGGTEAFF.

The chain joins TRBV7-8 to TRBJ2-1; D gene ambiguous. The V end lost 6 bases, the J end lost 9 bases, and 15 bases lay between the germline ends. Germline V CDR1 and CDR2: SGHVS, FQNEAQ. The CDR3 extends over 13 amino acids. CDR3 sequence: CASRQPPVGEQFF. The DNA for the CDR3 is TGTGCCAGCAGGCAACCTCCAGTAGGTGAGCAGTTCTTC.

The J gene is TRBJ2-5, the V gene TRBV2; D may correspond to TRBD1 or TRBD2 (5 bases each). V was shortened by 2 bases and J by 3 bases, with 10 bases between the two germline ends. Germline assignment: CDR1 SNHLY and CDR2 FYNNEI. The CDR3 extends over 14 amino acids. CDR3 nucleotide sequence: TGTGCCAGCAGTGAAAGGCAGGGAGAAGAGACCCAGTACTTC. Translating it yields CASSERQGEETQYF. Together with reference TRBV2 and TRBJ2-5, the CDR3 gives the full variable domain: EPEVTQTPSHQVTQMGQEVILRCVPISNHLYFYWYRQILGQKVEFLVSFYNNEISEKSEIFDDQFSVERPDGSNFTLKIRSTKLEDSAMYFCASSERQGEETQYFGPGTRLLVL.

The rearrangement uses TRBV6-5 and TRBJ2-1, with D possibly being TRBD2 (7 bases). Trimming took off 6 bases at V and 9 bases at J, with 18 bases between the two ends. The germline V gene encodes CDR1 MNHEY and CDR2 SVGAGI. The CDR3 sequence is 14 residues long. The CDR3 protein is CASSGGLRLAEQFF. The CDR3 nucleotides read TGTGCCAGCAGCGGGGGGCTGAGGTTGGCTGAGCAGTTCTTC.

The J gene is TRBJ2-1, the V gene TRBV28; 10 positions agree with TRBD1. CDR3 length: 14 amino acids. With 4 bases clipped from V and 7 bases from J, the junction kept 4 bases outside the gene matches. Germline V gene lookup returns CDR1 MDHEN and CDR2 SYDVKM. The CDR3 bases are TGTGCCAGCAGTTCCGGGACAGGGGTGAATGAGCAGTTCTTC. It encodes CASSSGTGVNEQFF.

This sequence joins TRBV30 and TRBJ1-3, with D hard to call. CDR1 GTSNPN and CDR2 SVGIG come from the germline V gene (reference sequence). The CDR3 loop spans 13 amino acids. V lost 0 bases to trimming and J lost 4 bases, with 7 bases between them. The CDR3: CAWSVQRGNTIYF. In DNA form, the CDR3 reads TGTGCCTGGAGTGTACAGAGGGGAAACACCATATATTTT.

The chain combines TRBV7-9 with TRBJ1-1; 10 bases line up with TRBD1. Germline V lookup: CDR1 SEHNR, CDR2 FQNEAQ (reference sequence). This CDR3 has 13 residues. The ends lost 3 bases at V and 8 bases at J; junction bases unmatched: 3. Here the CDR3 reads CASSLTGGGEAFF. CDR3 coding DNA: TGTGCCAGCAGCTTGACAGGGGGCGGCGAAGCTTTCTTT.

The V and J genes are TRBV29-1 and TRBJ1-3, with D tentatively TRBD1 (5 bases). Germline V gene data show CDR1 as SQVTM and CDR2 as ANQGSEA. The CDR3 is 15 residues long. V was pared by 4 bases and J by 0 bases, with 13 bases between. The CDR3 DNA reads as TGCAGCGTTGCGCGGGGCAGCTCCTCTGGAAACACCATATATTTT. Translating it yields CSVARGSSSGNTIYF.

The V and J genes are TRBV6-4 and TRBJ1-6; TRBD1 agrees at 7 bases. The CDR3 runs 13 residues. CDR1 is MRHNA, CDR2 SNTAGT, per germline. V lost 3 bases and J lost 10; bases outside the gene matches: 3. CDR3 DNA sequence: TGTGCCAGCAGTGATCAACAGGGGTCACCCCTCCACTTT. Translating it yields CASSDQQGSPLHF.

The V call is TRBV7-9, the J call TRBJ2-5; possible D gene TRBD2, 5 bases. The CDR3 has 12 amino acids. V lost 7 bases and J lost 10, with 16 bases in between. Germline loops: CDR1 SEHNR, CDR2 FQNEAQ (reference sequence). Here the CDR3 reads CASTLITRDQYF. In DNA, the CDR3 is TGTGCCAGCACCCTTATTACCCGGGACCAGTACTTC. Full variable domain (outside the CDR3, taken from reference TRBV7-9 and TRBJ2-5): DTGVSQNPRHKITKRGQNVTFRCDPISEHNRLYWYRQTLGQGPEFLTYFQNEAQLEKSRLLSDRFSAERPKGSFSTLEIQRTEQGDSAMYLCASTLITRDQYFGPGTRLLVL.